The 4 T cell receptor beta chains in this list originate from one sample, sequenced in a study of OX40 agonist ivuxolimab in advanced cancers. Using immunoSEQ multiplex PCR, the repertoire was profiled, and TCRdb retains in-frame clones only, with some absent. The profile shows some 40,000 clones, around 80% of them singletons. This sample comprised CD4+ or CD8+ T cells sorted from blood, obtained in a trial of the OX40 agonist ivuxolimab. The receptors were sampled from an adult with an advanced solid tumor such as melanoma, head and neck, liver or kidney cancer.

V is TRBV10-3 and J is TRBJ1-1; perhaps TRBD1 as D (5 bases). Germline V lookup: CDR1 ENHRY, CDR2 SYGVKD. The CDR3 has 13 amino acids. V was cut by 3 bases and J by 1 base, with 6 bases left in between. As DNA, the CDR3 is TGTGCCATCAGTGAAGACAGGAACACTGAAGCTTTCTTT. The encoded protein is CAISEDRNTEAFF.

The V gene is TRBV29-1, the J gene TRBJ1-2; 8 positions match TRBD1. Germline V gene lookup returns CDR1 SQVTM and CDR2 ANQGSEA. J lost 2 bases, V lost 4 bases, and 3 bases had no gene match. The CDR3 has 13 amino acids. The CDR3 nucleotides read TGCAGCGTTGGAGGGACAGGAAACTATGGCTACACCTTC. It is translated as CSVGGTGNYGYTF.

The V and J genes are TRBV27 and TRBJ2-1, with a possible D match to TRBD1 (5 bases). The CDR3 is 15 amino acids. Germline CDR1 reads MNHEY; CDR2 reads SMNVEV (reference sequence). The V gene lost 5 bases and the J gene lost 0 bases, with 11 bases spanning the gap. In DNA, the CDR3 is TGTGCCAGCAGTCCTGGACACAGCTCCTACAATGAGCAGTTCTTC. Translating gives CASSPGHSSYNEQFF.

V and J are TRBV7-7 and TRBJ2-1; 16 positions match TRBD2. The V gene end was trimmed by 5 bases and the J gene end by 7 bases; junction bases not matched to a gene: 2. The germline CDR1 and CDR2 sequences are SSHAT and FNYEAQ (reference sequence). This CDR3 is 15 amino acids long. This CDR3 reads CASSLGLAGGNEQFF. CDR3 bases: TGTGCCAGCAGCCTGGGACTAGCGGGAGGGAATGAGCAGTTCTTC.